A selection of T cell receptor beta chains follows, all from one sample in a study of cytomegalovirus exposure and HLA in healthy donors. Profiled with immunoSEQ multiplex PCR; TCRdb holds only in-frame clones, not every one. Of about 160,000 clones listed, roughly 80% are singletons. Specimen: PBMCs. Receptors originate from a woman aged 40-49 years in good health and CMV-seronegative. The CDR3 runs from the conserved cysteine through the conserved F or W. A D gene is named only where the DNA matches it firmly. Clone size is given for some rows only: seen once, a few or many times, or a class if the clone is expanded.

CDR3 DNA,CDR3 protein,J gene,clone size,D gene,V gene
TGTTCCAGCAGCTTAGGCGGGGGGCCCGGAGATACGCAGTATTTT,CSSSLGGGPGDTQYF,TRBJ2-3,NA,TRBD2,TRBV7-9
TGTGCCAGCGGGACTCGAGGGGACACCGGGGAGCTGTTTTTT,CASGTRGDTGELFF,TRBJ2-2,NA,NA,TRBV9
TGTGCCAGCAGTCTGGGGAGGGACTTTGGGGTCTACGAGCAGTACTTC,CASSLGRDFGVYEQYF,TRBJ2-7,NA,TRBD2,TRBV28
TGTGCCAGCAGACCCGAAGGCGGGGGGACAGATACGCAGTATTTT,CASRPEGGGTDTQYF,TRBJ2-3,once,TRBD2,TRBV7-2
TGCGCCAGCAGCTTGTCCCTAGCGGGGACCGGGGAGCTGTTTTTT,CASSLSLAGTGELFF,TRBJ2-2,NA,TRBD2,TRBV5-1
TGTGCCAGCAGCCCGGGACAGTTCAATCAGCCCCAGCATTTT,CASSPGQFNQPQHF,TRBJ1-5,few,TRBD1,TRBV6-6
TGTGCCAGTAGAACTCAGCCTGGGGAGCCCACTGAAGCTTTCTTT,CASRTQPGEPTEAFF,TRBJ1-1,once,NA,TRBV19
TGCGCCAGCAGCTTAACAGTAATTGACAATGAGCAGTTCTTC,CASSLTVIDNEQFF,TRBJ2-1,NA,NA,TRBV5-1
TGTGCCAGCAGCCCCAGAGCAAACAGGGGGAATGAGCAGTTCTTC,CASSPRANRGNEQFF,TRBJ2-1,once,TRBD1,TRBV6-5
TGCAGCGTTGAAAGGACAGGGGTTCCAGCTTTCTTT,CSVERTGVPAFF,TRBJ1-1,NA,TRBD1,TRBV29-1
TGTGCCAGCAGCTCTCTTCCGACAGGGGGCCAGGATGGCTACACCTTC,CASSSLPTGGQDGYTF,TRBJ1-2,NA,TRBD1,TRBV7-8
TGTGCCAGCAGCTTAGGGACAGGGGTAACTGAAGCTTTCTTT,CASSLGTGVTEAFF,TRBJ1-1,few,TRBD1,TRBV7-9
TGTGCCAGCAGTTCCGGGACAGGGAAGTACGAGCAGTACTTC,CASSSGTGKYEQYF,TRBJ2-7,NA,TRBD1,TRBV5-8
TGTGCCAGCAGTGACCAACAGGACGGCTATGGCTACACCTTC,CASSDQQDGYGYTF,TRBJ1-2,NA,NA,TRBV2
TGTGCCAGCAGCCAAGCCTCCTCTGGCATCGAGACCCAGTACTTC,CASSQASSGIETQYF,TRBJ2-5,once,NA,TRBV14
TGTGCCAGCAGTTGGGGGCTTCAAGAGACCCAGTACTTC,CASSWGLQETQYF,TRBJ2-5,NA,NA,TRBV6-1
TGCGCCAGCAGCAGGGGACAGGACACTAATGAAAAACTGTTTTTT,CASSRGQDTNEKLFF,TRBJ1-4,NA,TRBD1,TRBV5-1
TGTGCCAGCCGGTCACCCCTCCTGAGCCCTCCCTATGGCTACACCTTC,CASRSPLLSPPYGYTF,TRBJ1-2,NA,NA,TRBV11-3
TGTGCCAGCAGCGACAGCTACAATGAGCAGTTCTTC,CASSDSYNEQFF,TRBJ2-1,few,NA,TRBV7-3
TGTGCCAGCAGCTGGGCCGTGAACACTGAAGCTTTCTTT,CASSWAVNTEAFF,TRBJ1-1,NA,NA,TRBV5-5
TGCGCCAGCAGCTTGATCGGCAGGGGATCGGACACCATATATTTT,CASSLIGRGSDTIYF,TRBJ1-3,NA,NA,TRBV5-1
TGTTCCAGCAGCTTCTCAGGGGCTAACTACAATGAGCAGTTCTTC,CSSSFSGANYNEQFF,TRBJ2-1,once,NA,TRBV7-9
TGTGCCAGCAGCTTAGCGAGGGGAGGACTGAAAGCTTTCTTT,CASSLARGGLKAFF,TRBJ1-1,NA,NA,TRBV7-2
TGTGCCAGCAGCTTATCCCAGGGGACCTACGAGCAGTACTTC,CASSLSQGTYEQYF,TRBJ2-7,once,NA,TRBV7-9
TGCGCCAGCAGCGGAACCACAGTGAACACTGAAGCTTTCTTT,CASSGTTVNTEAFF,TRBJ1-1,NA,NA,TRBV5-1
TGTGCCAGCAGCGATAGGACTAGCGGGGGAAATGAGCAGTTCTTC,CASSDRTSGGNEQFF,TRBJ2-1,NA,TRBD2,TRBV9
TGTGCCAGCACCCTCCGGGCCGGACAGGGCTTCTACGAGCAGTACTTC,CASTLRAGQGFYEQYF,TRBJ2-7,once,TRBD1,TRBV27
TGTGCCAGCAGTTCCGCGGGGGGCCGGGCAGATACGCAGTATTTT,CASSSAGGRADTQYF,TRBJ2-3,NA,TRBD2,TRBV6-4
TGTGCCAGCAGCTTAGGATCCCGGGGGACTGAAGCTTTCTTT,CASSLGSRGTEAFF,TRBJ1-1,NA,NA,TRBV7-2
TGTGCCAGCAGCCCCCGGGGACTAGCGGGGGGAATTGAGCAGTTCTTC,CASSPRGLAGGIEQFF,TRBJ2-1,NA,TRBD2,TRBV7-9
TGCGCCAGCAGCCATCCCGGGACAGGGAACTATGGCTACACCTTC,CASSHPGTGNYGYTF,TRBJ1-2,NA,TRBD1,TRBV4-1
TGTGCCGCCGGGGAGGGGACGTACGAGCAGTACTTC,CAAGEGTYEQYF,TRBJ2-7,NA,TRBD2,TRBV18
TGTGCCAGCAGCCCTGACGGGTGGGGCACCTACGAGCAGTACTTC,CASSPDGWGTYEQYF,TRBJ2-7,NA,NA,TRBV4-2
TGTGCCAGCAGCTTACCCCAGGGCAGAGGCTACACCTTC,CASSLPQGRGYTF,TRBJ1-2,once,NA,TRBV7-9
TGTGCCAGCAGAGCCCCAGCGGGGCGAATCAACACCGGGGAGCTGTTTTTT,CASRAPAGRINTGELFF,TRBJ2-2,few,TRBD2,TRBV2
TGTGCCAGTAGGAAGGCGGGGACAGGGGGCAGTTCACCCCTCCACTTT,CASRKAGTGGSSPLHF,TRBJ1-6,NA,TRBD1,TRBV19
TGTGCCAGCAGCAAACGACTAAACTATGGCTACACCTTC,CASSKRLNYGYTF,TRBJ1-2,few,NA,TRBV21-1
TGTGCCAGCAGCCTCAGGACTAGCGGGACCTACAATGAGCAGTTCTTC,CASSLRTSGTYNEQFF,TRBJ2-1,NA,TRBD2,TRBV5-4
TGTGCCAGCTCAGCGTCTTCAGGGGGAATTGCTGAAAAACTGTTTTTT,CASSASSGGIAEKLFF,TRBJ1-4,NA,TRBD1,TRBV18
TGTGCCAGCAGCTTATCGAGGGAAGTAGGGTGGGCAGATACGCAGTATTTT,CASSLSREVGWADTQYF,TRBJ2-3,NA,NA,TRBV7-9
TGTGCCAGCAGCCCCCTACAGGGGCCAGGCACTGAAGCTTTCTTT,CASSPLQGPGTEAFF,TRBJ1-1,NA,TRBD1,TRBV11-2
TGTGCCAGCAGCTCACTAGCGGGGGGGCCGGACAATGAGCAGTTCTTC,CASSSLAGGPDNEQFF,TRBJ2-1,NA,TRBD2,TRBV11-3
TGTGCCAGCAGCCTTGGGAGCGGGAATAATGAAAAACTGTTTTTT,CASSLGSGNNEKLFF,TRBJ1-4,NA,NA,TRBV4-2
TGTGCCAGCAGTTACTCGAGTTTGGGGGCGCGGAAACTGTTTTTT,CASSYSSLGARKLFF,TRBJ1-4,NA,NA,TRBV6-5
TGTGCCAGCAGTTCATCGAGACAGCGACGCACAGATACGCAGTATTTT,CASSSSRQRRTDTQYF,TRBJ2-3,NA,NA,TRBV6-5
TGCAGCGTTGAAGGATCCGGGAACGAGCAGTACTTC,CSVEGSGNEQYF,TRBJ2-7,NA,NA,TRBV29-1
TGTGCCAGCAGCTCACTCCCAGCGGGGGGAGGCAATGAGCAGTTCTTC,CASSSLPAGGGNEQFF,TRBJ2-1,NA,TRBD2,TRBV7-9
TGTGCCAGCAGCTTGTTTGGAGAGAACACCGGGGAGCTGTTTTTT,CASSLFGENTGELFF,TRBJ2-2,once,NA,TRBV5-6
TGTGCCAGCAGTCAGCGAACTAGCAATCAGCCCCAGCATTTT,CASSQRTSNQPQHF,TRBJ1-5,NA,NA,TRBV2
TGTGCCAGCAGAGACAGGGAGGCAGAGAACACTGAAGCTTTCTTT,CASRDREAENTEAFF,TRBJ1-1,few,TRBD1,TRBV6-1
TGCGCCAGCAGCCCGGAGGCAGGCTCCTACGAGCAGTACTTC,CASSPEAGSYEQYF,TRBJ2-7,NA,NA,TRBV4-1
TGTGCCAGCAGCTTTCAGGGGCAGAAGCCCCAGCATTTT,CASSFQGQKPQHF,TRBJ1-5,NA,NA,TRBV11-2
TGCGCCAGCAGCCAGTTCTTTGCAGGGGGCTATGGCTACACCTTC,CASSQFFAGGYGYTF,TRBJ1-2,few,TRBD1,TRBV4-1
TGTGCCAGCAGCTTGCTTTCCTACTACGAGCAGTACTTC,CASSLLSYYEQYF,TRBJ2-7,NA,NA,TRBV5-8
TGCGCCAGCAGCTTGGTTTTCGGGAGTCAAAGGACTGAAGCTTTCTTT,CASSLVFGSQRTEAFF,TRBJ1-1,NA,NA,TRBV5-1